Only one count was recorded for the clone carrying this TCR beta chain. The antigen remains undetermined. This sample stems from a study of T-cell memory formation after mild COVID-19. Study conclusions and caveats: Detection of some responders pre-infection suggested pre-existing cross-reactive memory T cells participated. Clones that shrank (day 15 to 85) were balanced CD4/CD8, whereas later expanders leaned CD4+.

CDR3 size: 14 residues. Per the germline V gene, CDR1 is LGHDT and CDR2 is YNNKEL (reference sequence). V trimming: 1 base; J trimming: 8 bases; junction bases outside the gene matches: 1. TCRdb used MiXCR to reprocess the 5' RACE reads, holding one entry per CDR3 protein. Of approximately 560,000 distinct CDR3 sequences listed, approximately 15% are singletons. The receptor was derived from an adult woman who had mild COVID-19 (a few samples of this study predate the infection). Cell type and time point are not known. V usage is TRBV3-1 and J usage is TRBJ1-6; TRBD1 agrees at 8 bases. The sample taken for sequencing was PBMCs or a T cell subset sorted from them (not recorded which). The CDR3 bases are TGTGCCAGCAGCCAAGCAGGGGGCGATTCACCCCTCCACTTT. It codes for CASSQAGGDSPLHF.